The rows below give T cell receptor beta chains drawn from one sample of a study of blood T cells in healthy people across ages. TCRdb ran MiXCR on the 5' RACE reads and lists one entry per CDR3 protein. The sample holds some 900,000 distinct CDR3 sequences; under 50% are singletons and the top ten take around an eighth. Sequenced sample: blood. The receptor set was obtained from a man aged 30 to 45 in good health. Each CDR3 is given without its conserved first and last residue. The order of the fields is V gene, clone size, CDR3 protein. Clone size, where shown, is once, few, many, or a class for clones that have expanded.

>TRBV27|few
ASSYKLGSYEQY
>TRBV27|.
ASSRDYYYEQY
>TRBV5-1|.
ASSLFSVEAYEQY
>TRBV12-3/TRBV12-4|.
ASTPGAREKLF
>TRBV7-9|.
AGSSPLTGGNTEAF
>TRBV10-3|few
AIRLSGTSSNEQF
>TRBV27|few
ASSTGLHSTDTQY
>TRBV7-9|few
ASSVRDRAYEQY
>TRBV4-1|few
ASSDAARSSGANVLT
>TRBV28|few
ASSTPGTSGRQETQY